This entry concerns a single T cell receptor beta chain. Its antigen is not yet known. Nothing much larger sits one base from this clone, and base qualities are not available. Per the germline V gene, MRHNA is the CDR1 and SNTAGT is the CDR2. V and J are trimmed by 6 bases and 6 bases, and the gene matches miss 9 bases of the junction. The CDR3 runs 16 residues from the cysteine to the phenylalanine. Kept here is only the CDR3 DNA, which spans 48 bases and is read in frame from base 1. The data are from a study of technical replicates of blood from a handful of donors (dated by TCRdb to about 2017). Libraries were prepared through the immunoSEQ multiplex PCR assay. Held by TCRdb, this immuneACCESS table contains in-frame sequences only and omits some clones. Under half of the omission traces to an unresolved V gene where checked; the cause of the rest is unknown. Recorded for this sample are 74,000 or so clones; roughly 91% of them occurred a single time. Of the sample, about 0.4% is held by the ten largest clones.

Sample: T cells isolated from PBMCs. The sequence is built from TRBV6-4 and TRBJ2-2, with 11 central nucleotides matching TRBD1. This receptor was obtained from a human donor in good health. The CDR3 here reads CASREDRGLGAGELFF. The nucleotides are TGTGCCAGCAGAGAGGACAGGGGGCTGGGAGCCGGGGAGCTGTTTTTT.